This TCR beta chain was recovered during a study of T cell responses to AZD1222 COVID-19 vaccine. About the research overall: Researchers grouped second doses given at about 4 or about 12 weeks into one pool.

A word on this clone: What it binds is unknown.

Whole-study results and caveats: A rise in Spike-specific TCR breadth and depth followed two AZD1222 doses. CD4 TCRs linked to vaccination spanned spike, dominating at 160-218 and 743-854. White British people made up most donors, females outnumbered males, and clonal diversity was possibly underestimated.

Repertoires were generated with immunoSEQ multiplex PCR, while TCRdb's copy carries only in-frame clones and drops some. The sample holds around 110,000 clones, 87% seen once. The receptor comes from an adult in good health. The sample was peripheral blood, taken on day 0 of AZD1222 vaccination.

As DNA, the CDR3 is TGTGCCAGCAGCTTATCCAGGGCAGATACGCAGTATTTT. Encoded protein: CASSLSRADTQYF. V gene TRBV7-3 combines with J gene TRBJ2-3; weak D call: TRBD1 (5 bases). CDR3 size: 13 residues. The germline V and J ends were trimmed by 2 bases and 4 bases, with 7 bases remaining between them. CDR1 SGHTA and CDR2 FQGTGA come from the germline V gene.